This TCR beta chain was captured in a study of beta chain features in type 1 diabetes. Study-wide results and caveats: Moderate yet significant TCRB CDR3 shortening was seen in Type 1 diabetes patients in all four CD4+ subsets.

The entirety of the isolated RNA underwent reverse transcription, so expressed TCRB transcripts were sequenced. Around 3.9 million reads on average were seen across naive, central memory and regulatory T cell samples. TCRdb's copy holds only in-frame clones and misses some; the assay was immunoSEQ multiplex PCR. The profile shows fewer than 350,000 clones, 15% of them singletons. CDR3 length: 14 residues. V lost 2 bases to trimming and J lost 5 bases, with 14 bases between them. Germline V lookup: CDR1 SGHNT, CDR2 YYREEE (reference sequence). Only a few counts were recorded for this clone. As yet, its antigen is unknown.

J is TRBJ2-7 and V is TRBV5-4, with a tentative D call TRBD2 (5 bases). Sequencing was done on a sample of naive CD4+ T cells from blood. The clonotype comes from a man aged 18 to 35 with type 1 diabetes. In DNA form, the CDR3 reads TGTGCCAGCAGCTTTCAAGACGGGGTCAACGAGCAGTACTTC. Translated, it gives CASSFQDGVNEQYF. Drawing the rest from reference TRBV5-4 and TRBJ2-7, the complete variable domain is ETGVTQSPTHLIKTRGQQVTLRCSSQSGHNTVSWYQQALGQGPQFIFQYYREEENGRGNFPPRFSGLQFPNYSSELNVNALELDDSALYLCASSFQDGVNEQYFGPGTRLTVT.